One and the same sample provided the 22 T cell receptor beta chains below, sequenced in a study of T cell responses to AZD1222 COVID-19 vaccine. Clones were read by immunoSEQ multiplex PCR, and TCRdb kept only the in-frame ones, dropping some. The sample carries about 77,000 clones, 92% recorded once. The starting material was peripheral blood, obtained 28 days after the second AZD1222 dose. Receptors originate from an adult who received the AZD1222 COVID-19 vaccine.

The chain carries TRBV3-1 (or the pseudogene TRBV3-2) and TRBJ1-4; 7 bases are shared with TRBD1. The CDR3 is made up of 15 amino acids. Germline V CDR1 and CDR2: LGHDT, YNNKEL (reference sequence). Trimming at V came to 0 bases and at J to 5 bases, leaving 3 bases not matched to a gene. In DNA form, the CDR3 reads TGTGCCAGCAGCCAAGAGGGACAGACAAATGAAAAACTGTTTTTT. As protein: CASSQEGQTNEKLFF.

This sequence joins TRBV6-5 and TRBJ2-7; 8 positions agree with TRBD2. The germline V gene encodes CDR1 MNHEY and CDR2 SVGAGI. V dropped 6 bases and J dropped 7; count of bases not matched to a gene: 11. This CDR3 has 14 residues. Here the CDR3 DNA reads TGTGCCAGCAGAAAAAGCGGGAGAGGGACTGAGCAGTACTTC. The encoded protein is CASRKSGRGTEQYF.

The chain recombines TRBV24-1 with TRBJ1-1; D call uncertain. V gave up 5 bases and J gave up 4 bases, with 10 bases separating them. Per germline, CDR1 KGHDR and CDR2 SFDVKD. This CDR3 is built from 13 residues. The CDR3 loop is CATSARVGTEAFF. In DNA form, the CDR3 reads TGTGCCACCAGTGCGCGGGTAGGCACTGAAGCTTTCTTT.

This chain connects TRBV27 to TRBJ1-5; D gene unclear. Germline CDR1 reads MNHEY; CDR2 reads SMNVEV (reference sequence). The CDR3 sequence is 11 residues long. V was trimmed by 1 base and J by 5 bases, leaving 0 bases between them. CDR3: CASSLYQPQHF. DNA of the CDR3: TGTGCCAGCAGTTTATATCAGCCCCAGCATTTT.

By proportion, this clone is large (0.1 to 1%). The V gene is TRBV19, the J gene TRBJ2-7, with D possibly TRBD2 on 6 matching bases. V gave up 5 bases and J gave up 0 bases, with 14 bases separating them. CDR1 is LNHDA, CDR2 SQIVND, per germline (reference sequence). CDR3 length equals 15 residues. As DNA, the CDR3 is TGTGCCAGTAGTCTAACTAGCTCGAGCTCCTACGAGCAGTACTTC. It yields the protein CASSLTSSSSYEQYF.

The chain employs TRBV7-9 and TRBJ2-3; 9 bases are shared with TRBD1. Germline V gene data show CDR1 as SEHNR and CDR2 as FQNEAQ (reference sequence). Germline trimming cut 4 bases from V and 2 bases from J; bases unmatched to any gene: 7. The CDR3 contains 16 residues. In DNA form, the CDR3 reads TGTGCCAGCAGCTCAGAGGGGACAGGGAACACAGATACGCAGTATTTT. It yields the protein CASSSEGTGNTDTQYF.

The CDR3 region is CASSPWTSGRLKWNYEQYF. The CDR3 coding sequence is TGTGCCAGCTCACCGTGGACTAGCGGCCGATTAAAGTGGAACTACGAGCAGTACTTC. V gene TRBV18 combines with J gene TRBJ2-7, with TRBD2 matching over 10 bases. V dropped 3 bases and J dropped 3; count of bases not matched to a gene: 17. From germline, CDR1 is KGHSH and CDR2 LQKENI. CDR3 length: 19 amino acids.

The CDR3 region has the DNA TGTGCCAGCAGTTTTCTCTCCGGGACTAGCACAGATACGCAGTATTTT. Residues: CASSFLSGTSTDTQYF. This sequence joins TRBV27 and TRBJ2-3; TRBD2 might be the D (6 bases). The CDR3 runs to 16 residues. Germline V gene sequence: CDR1 MNHEY, CDR2 SMNVEV (reference sequence). Trimming cost V 3 bases and J 0 bases, with 13 bases left between them.

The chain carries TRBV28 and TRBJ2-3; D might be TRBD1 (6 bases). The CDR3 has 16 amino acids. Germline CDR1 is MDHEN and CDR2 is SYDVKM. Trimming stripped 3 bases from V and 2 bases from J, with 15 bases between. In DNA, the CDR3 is TGTGCCAGCAGTTTCCCTCTTACAGGGCTCACAGATACGCAGTATTTT. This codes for CASSFPLTGLTDTQYF.

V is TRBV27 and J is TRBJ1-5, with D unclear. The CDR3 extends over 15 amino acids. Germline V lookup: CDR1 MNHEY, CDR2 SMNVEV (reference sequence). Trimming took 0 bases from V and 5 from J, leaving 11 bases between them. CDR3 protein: CASSLSSEGHQPQHF. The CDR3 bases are TGTGCCAGCAGTTTATCGTCCGAAGGCCATCAGCCCCAGCATTTT.

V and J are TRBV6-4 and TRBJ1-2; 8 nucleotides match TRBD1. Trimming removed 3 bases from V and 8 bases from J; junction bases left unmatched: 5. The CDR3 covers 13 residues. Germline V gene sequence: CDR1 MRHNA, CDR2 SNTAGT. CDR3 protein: CASSEQGARGYTF. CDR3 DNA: TGTGCCAGCAGTGAGCAGGGGGCGCGCGGCTACACCTTC.

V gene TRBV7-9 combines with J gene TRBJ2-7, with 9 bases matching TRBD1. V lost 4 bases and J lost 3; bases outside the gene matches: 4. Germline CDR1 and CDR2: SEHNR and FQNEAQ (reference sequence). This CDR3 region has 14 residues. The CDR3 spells CASSWGQGFYEQYF. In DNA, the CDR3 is TGTGCCAGCAGCTGGGGACAGGGATTCTACGAGCAGTACTTC.

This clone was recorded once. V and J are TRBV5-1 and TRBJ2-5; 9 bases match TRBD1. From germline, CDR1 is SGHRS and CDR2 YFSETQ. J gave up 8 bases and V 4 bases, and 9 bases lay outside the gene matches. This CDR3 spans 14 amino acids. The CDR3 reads CASSGGTGLLTQYF. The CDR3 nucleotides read TGCGCCAGCAGCGGCGGGACAGGGCTATTAACCCAGTACTTC.

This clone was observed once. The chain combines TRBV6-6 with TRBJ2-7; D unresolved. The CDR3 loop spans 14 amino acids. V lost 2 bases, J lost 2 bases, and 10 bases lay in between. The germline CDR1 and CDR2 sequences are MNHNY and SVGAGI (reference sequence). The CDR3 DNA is TGTGCCAGCAGTTACGGGTTACCGGCCTACGAGCAGTACTTC. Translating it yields CASSYGLPAYEQYF.

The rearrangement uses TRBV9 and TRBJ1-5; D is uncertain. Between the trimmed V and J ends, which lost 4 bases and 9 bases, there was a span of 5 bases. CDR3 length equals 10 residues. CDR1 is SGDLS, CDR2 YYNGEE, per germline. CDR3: CASSPRPQHF. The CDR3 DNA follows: TGTGCCAGCAGCCCCCGGCCCCAGCATTTT. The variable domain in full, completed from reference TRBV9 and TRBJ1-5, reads DSGVTQTPKHLITATGQRVTLRCSPRSGDLSVYWYQQSLDQGLQFLIQYYNGEERAKGNILERFSAQQFPDLHSELNLSSLELGDSALYFCASSPRPQHFGDGTRLSIL.

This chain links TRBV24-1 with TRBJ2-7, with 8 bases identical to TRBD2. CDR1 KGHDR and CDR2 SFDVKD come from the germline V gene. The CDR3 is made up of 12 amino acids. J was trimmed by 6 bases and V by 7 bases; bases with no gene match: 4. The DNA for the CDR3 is TGTGCCACCAGAGCGGGAGCGGGCGAGCAGTACTTC. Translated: CATRAGAGEQYF.

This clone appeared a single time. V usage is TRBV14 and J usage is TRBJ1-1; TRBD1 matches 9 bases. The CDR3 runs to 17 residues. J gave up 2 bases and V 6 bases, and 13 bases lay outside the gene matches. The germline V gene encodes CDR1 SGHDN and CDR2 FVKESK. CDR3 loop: CASSRPGQGMVNTEAFF. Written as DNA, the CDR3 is TGTGCCAGCAGTCGACCGGGACAGGGTATGGTTAACACTGAAGCTTTCTTT.

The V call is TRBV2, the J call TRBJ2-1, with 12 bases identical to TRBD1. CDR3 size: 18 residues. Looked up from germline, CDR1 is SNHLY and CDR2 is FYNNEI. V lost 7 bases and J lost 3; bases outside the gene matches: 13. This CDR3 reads CASTGGQGAPWVYNEQFF. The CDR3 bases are TGTGCCAGCACTGGGGGACAGGGGGCCCCGTGGGTCTACAATGAGCAGTTCTTC.

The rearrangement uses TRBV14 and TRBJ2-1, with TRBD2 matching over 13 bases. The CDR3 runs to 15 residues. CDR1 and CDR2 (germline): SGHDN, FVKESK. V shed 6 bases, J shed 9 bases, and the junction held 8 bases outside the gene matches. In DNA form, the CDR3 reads TGTGCCAGCAGATCACTAGCGGGAGGGTCGGGTGAGCAGTTCTTC. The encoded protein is CASRSLAGGSGEQFF. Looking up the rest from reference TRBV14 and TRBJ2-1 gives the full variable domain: EAGVTQFPSHSVIEKGQTVTLRCDPISGHDNLYWYRRVMGKEIKFLLHFVKESKQDESGMPNNRFLAERTGGTYSTLKVQPAELEDSGVYFCASRSLAGGSGEQFFGPGTRLTVL.

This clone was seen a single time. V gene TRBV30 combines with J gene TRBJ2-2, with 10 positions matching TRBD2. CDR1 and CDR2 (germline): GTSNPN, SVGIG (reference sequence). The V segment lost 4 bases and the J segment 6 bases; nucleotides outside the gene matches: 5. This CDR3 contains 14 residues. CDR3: CAWKGLAGAGELFF. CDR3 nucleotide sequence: TGTGCCTGGAAAGGTCTAGCGGGAGCCGGGGAGCTGTTTTTT. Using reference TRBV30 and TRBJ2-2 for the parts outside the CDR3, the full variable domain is SQTIHQWPATLVQPVGSPLSLECTVEGTSNPNLYWYRQAAGRGLQLLFYSVGIGQISSEVPQNLSASRPQDRQFILSSKKLLLSDSGFYLCAWKGLAGAGELFFGEGSRLTVL.

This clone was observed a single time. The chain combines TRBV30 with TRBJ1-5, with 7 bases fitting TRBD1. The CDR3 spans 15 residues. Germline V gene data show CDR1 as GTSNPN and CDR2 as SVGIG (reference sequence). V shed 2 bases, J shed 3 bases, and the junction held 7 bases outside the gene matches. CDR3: CAWSRDRTSNQPQHF. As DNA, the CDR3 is TGTGCCTGGAGTAGGGACAGAACCTCCAATCAGCCCCAGCATTTT.

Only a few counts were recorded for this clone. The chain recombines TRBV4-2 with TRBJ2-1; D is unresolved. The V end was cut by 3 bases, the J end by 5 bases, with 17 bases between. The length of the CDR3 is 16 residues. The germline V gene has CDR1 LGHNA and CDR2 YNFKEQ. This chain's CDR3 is CASSHNFERSDNEQFF. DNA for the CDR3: TGTGCCAGCAGCCACAACTTCGAAAGATCGGACAATGAGCAGTTCTTC.